This TCR beta chain was identified in a study of beta chain features in type 1 diabetes. Across the whole study: Taken together, all samples contributed fewer than 110 million examined sorted cells. Study results and limitations: cDNA sequencing could over-represent cells with high TCR expression. Although PCR might favor shorter templates, it would do so equally in patients and controls. For Type 1 diabetes patients, all four CD4+ subsets carried TCRB CDR3s that were moderately but significantly shorter. The naive, central memory and Treg TCRB repertoires looked more alike in patients than they did in healthy donors.

The CDR3 extends over 14 amino acids. Germline CDR1 and CDR2: MNHNY and SVGAGI (reference sequence). V was cut by 7 bases and J by 6 bases, with 18 bases left in between. Expressed TCRB transcripts got sequenced, as all isolated RNA was reverse transcribed. The table came from immunoSEQ multiplex PCR; TCRdb's copy has only in-frame clones and leaves some out. The table has more than 550,000 clones, roughly an eighth seen once. A remark on this clone: Antigen specificity is unknown.

The sequenced sample consisted of naive CD4+ T cells from blood. V and J are TRBV6-6 and TRBJ1-1, with a tentative D call TRBD1 (5 bases). The sequence was obtained from a man aged 18 to 29 with type 1 diabetes. In DNA form, the CDR3 reads TGTGCCAGCACCCCAGTTGTCCAGGGACCTGAAGCTTTCTTT. Its translation: CASTPVVQGPEAFF.